This TCR beta chain derives from a study of shared clonotypes between healthy human individuals. The study, taken as a whole, reports: The diversity represented, both genetic and in exposure history, was limited by few donors. Relative to memory subsets, naive subsets generally showed larger estimated richness.

The CDR3 runs 15 residues. Per the germline V gene, CDR1 is KGHSH and CDR2 is LQKENI. V shed 3 bases, J shed 3 bases, and the junction held 5 bases outside the gene matches. Investigators divided CD4+ cells into CD45RA+ naive and CD45RA-negative memory subsets. Of note for this clone: Its antigen remains unknown.

In the sorted-subset replicate PCRs, 150 to 250 ng DNA, 29,000 or so T cell genomes, was used. The data were produced by immunoSEQ multiplex PCR, yet TCRdb's version contains in-frame clones alone and is incomplete. This sample has approximately 240,000 clones, with over 50% found just once. The sample taken for sequencing was memory CD4+ T cells sorted from blood. Subset here: CD45RA-negative fraction. The sequence came from a man aged 25-45 years in good health. The chain has TRBV18 and TRBJ2-1; the match to TRBD1 covers 7 bases. CDR3 amino acids: CASSPGAGGYNEQFF. The DNA of the CDR3 is TGTGCCAGCTCACCTGGGGCAGGGGGCTACAATGAGCAGTTCTTC.